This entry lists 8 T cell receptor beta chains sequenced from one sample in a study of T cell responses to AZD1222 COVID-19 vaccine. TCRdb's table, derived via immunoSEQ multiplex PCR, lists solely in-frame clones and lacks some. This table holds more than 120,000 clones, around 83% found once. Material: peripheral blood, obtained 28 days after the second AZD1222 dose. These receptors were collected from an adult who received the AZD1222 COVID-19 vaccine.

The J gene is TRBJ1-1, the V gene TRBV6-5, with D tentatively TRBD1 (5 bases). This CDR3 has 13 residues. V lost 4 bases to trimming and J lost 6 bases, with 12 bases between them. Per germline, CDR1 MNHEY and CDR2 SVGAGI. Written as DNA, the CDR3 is TGTGCCAGCAGTTCAGGGTTTGAGGCTGAAGCTTTCTTT. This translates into CASSSGFEAEAFF.

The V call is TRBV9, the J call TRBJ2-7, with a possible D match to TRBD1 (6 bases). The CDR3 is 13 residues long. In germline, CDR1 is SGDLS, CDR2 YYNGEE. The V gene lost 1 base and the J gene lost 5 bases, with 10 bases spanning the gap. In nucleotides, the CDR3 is TGTGCCAGCAGCGTATCAGGGGCCCACGAGCAGTACTTC. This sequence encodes CASSVSGAHEQYF.

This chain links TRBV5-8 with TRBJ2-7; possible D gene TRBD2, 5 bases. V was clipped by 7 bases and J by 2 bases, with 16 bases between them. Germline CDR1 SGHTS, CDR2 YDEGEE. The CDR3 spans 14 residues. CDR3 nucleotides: TGTGCCAGCTACCCGGAGTCCGGGGCCTACGAGCAGTACTTC. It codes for CASYPESGAYEQYF.

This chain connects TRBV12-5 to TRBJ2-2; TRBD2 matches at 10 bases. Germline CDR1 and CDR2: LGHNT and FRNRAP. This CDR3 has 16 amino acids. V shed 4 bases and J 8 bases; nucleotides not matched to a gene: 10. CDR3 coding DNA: TGTGCTAGTGGTTGGGGGAGCGGGAGGGCCCCGGGGGAGCTGTTTTTT. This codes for CASGWGSGRAPGELFF.

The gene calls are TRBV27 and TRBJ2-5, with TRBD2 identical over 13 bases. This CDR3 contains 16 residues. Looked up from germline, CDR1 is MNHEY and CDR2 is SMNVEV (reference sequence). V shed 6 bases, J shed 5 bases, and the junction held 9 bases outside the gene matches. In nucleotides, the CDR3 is TGTGCCAGCAGAGGACTAGCGGGAGCCATGGGGGAGACCCAGTACTTC. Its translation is CASRGLAGAMGETQYF.

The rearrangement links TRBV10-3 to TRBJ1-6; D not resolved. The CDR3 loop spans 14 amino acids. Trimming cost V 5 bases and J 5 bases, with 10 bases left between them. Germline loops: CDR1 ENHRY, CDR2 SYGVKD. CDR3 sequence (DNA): TGTGCCATCAGTTCTGGACGGGATAATTCACCCCTCCACTTT. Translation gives CAISSGRDNSPLHF.

The CDR3 reads CATRREAGNSPLHF. DNA of the CDR3: TGTGCCACCCGTCGTGAGGCGGGTAATTCACCCCTCCACTTT. The rearrangement links TRBV6-4 to TRBJ1-6; D not resolved. The CDR3 is 14 residues long. The germline gives CDR1 MRHNA, CDR2 SNTAGT. Trimming removed 10 bases at V and 6 bases at J, with 16 bases between.

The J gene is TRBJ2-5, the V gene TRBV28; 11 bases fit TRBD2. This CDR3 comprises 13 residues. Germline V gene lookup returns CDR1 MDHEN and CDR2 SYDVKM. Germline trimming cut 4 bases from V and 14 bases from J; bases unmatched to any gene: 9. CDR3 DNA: TGTGCCAGCAGTTCAGGACTAGCGGGTATCGTATACTTC. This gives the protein CASSSGLAGIVYF.